A single sample gave rise to the 14 T cell receptor beta chains below, sequenced in a study of identical twins. From the 5' RACE reads, TCRdb called clonotypes with MiXCR, one entry per CDR3 protein. This table holds roughly 290,000 distinct CDR3 sequences, under 9% found once. The data were also submitted as part of a second study, on yellow fever vaccine responses in identical twins.

Sequenced sample: memory (CD45RO+) T cells sorted from blood. Every receptor here comes from a woman aged 18-29 years in good health.

The sample holds many counts of this clonotype. The V gene is TRBV5-1, the J gene TRBJ1-6; 9 bases line up with TRBD1. J was trimmed by 9 bases and V by 4 bases; bases with no gene match: 8. CDR3 size: 15 residues. The germline V gene encodes CDR1 SGHRS and CDR2 YFSETQ. The CDR3, as DNA: TGCGCCAGCAGCCCGGGACAGGGTGGGGTTTCACCCCTCCACTTT. This encodes CASSPGQGGVSPLHF.

This clonotype was counted many times. The J gene is TRBJ1-1, the V gene TRBV20-1; 7 nucleotides line up with TRBD1. Germline-derived CDR1 and CDR2 are DFQATT and SNEGSKA (reference sequence). The CDR3 is 11 amino acids. V gave up 6 bases and J gave up 6 bases; unmatched junction bases: 4. The CDR3 is CSARRGPEAFF. For the CDR3, the DNA is TGCAGTGCGAGAAGGGGGCCTGAAGCTTTCTTT.

This clonotype has more than one count but fewer than ten. The DNA of the CDR3 is TGCGCCAGCAGCACCTTTAGGGACAGGGGGGAAGGCACCTACGAGCAGTACGTC. Translated: CASSTFRDRGEGTYEQYV. This chain joins TRBV5-1 and TRBJ2-7; 11 bases map to TRBD1. The CDR3 spans 18 residues. Germline V gene lookup returns CDR1 SGHRS and CDR2 YFSETQ. V dropped 4 bases and J dropped 2; count of bases not matched to a gene: 14.

This clonotype was seen at least ten times. The chain uses TRBV5-6 and TRBJ1-1; D perhaps matches TRBD1 (5 bases). V lost 0 bases and J 4 bases, leaving 13 bases between the germline ends. The CDR3 extends over 15 amino acids. Germline V gene data show CDR1 as SGHDT and CDR2 as YYEEEE. The CDR3 protein is CASSLGAGAGTEAFF. Here the CDR3 DNA reads TGTGCCAGCAGCTTGGGCGCCGGGGCAGGCACTGAAGCTTTCTTT.

V and J are TRBV9 and TRBJ2-3; TRBD2 aligns across 14 bases. V trimming: 3 bases; J trimming: 3 bases; junction bases outside the gene matches: 6. Germline V gene sequence: CDR1 SGDLS, CDR2 YYNGEE. CDR3 length equals 17 residues. The CDR3 DNA follows: TGTGCCAGCAGCGGGGGACTAGCGGGAGAGCTGACAGATACGCAGTATTTT. It codes for CASSGGLAGELTDTQYF.

This rearrangement joins TRBV7-2 to TRBJ2-3; 9 nucleotides match TRBD1. CDR1 and CDR2 from the germline V gene are SGHTA and FQGNSA. CDR3 size: 14 residues. V shed 5 bases and J 4 bases; nucleotides not matched to a gene: 4. CDR3 region: CASSAQGAADTQYF. In nucleotides, the CDR3 is TGTGCCAGCAGCGCACAGGGGGCGGCAGATACGCAGTATTTT.

This clonotype occurred a few times. The gene calls are TRBV3-1 and TRBJ2-3, with 8 bases identical to TRBD2. V was clipped by 4 bases and J by 0 bases; unmatched bases: 6. The CDR3 has 16 residues. CDR1 and CDR2 from the germline V gene are LGHDT and YNNKEL (reference sequence). The CDR3 nucleotides read TGTGCCAGCAGCCCTAGTAGCGGGACTAGCACAGATACGCAGTATTTT. Translating it yields CASSPSSGTSTDTQYF.

The chain is built from TRBV20-1 and TRBJ2-5; possibly TRBD2 for D (5 bases). The CDR3 consists of 11 residues. The germline gives CDR1 DFQATT, CDR2 SNEGSKA (reference sequence). V lost 6 bases, J lost 3 bases, and 8 bases lay in between. In DNA, the CDR3 is TGCAGTGCGGGGAGTAAAGAGACCCAGTACTTC. This gives the protein CSAGSKETQYF.

This clonotype was seen a few times. This chain joins TRBV6-1 and TRBJ2-3; 8 bases line up with TRBD1. Germline values: CDR1 MNHNS, CDR2 SASEGT. With 8 bases clipped from V and 4 bases from J, the junction kept 5 bases outside the gene matches. The CDR3 length is 13 residues. In DNA form, the CDR3 reads TGTGCCAGCCGGACAGGGATCCCAGATACGCAGTATTTT. This codes for CASRTGIPDTQYF.

This clonotype was picked up many times. The CDR3: CASSQDAVATDTQYF. CDR3 DNA sequence: TGTGCCAGCAGCCAAGACGCAGTAGCCACAGATACGCAGTATTTT. V gene TRBV14 combines with J gene TRBJ2-3; D remains ambiguous. CDR1 SGHDN and CDR2 FVKESK come from the germline V gene. V lost 0 bases and J 2 bases, leaving 9 bases between the germline ends. CDR3 length: 15 residues.

The chain couples TRBV12-3 or TRBV12-4 to TRBJ2-3; D tentatively fits TRBD1 or TRBD2 (5 bases each). Trimming cost V 3 bases and J 7 bases, with 14 bases left between them. CDR3 size: 14 residues. The DNA for the CDR3 is TGTGCCAGCAGTTTGGAAACCGGGACGCATACGCAGTATTTT. Translated: CASSLETGTHTQYF.

This clonotype occurred a few times. CDR3 DNA sequence: TGTGCCATCAGTGAGGGCCAGGATCGAAACACCATATATTTT. As protein: CAISEGQDRNTIYF. The chain couples TRBV10-3 to TRBJ1-3; D remains ambiguous. Trimming removed 2 bases from V and 5 bases from J, with 10 bases in between. CDR1 is ENHRY, CDR2 SYGVKD, per germline. The CDR3 consists of 14 residues.

This chain joins TRBV24-1 and TRBJ1-1; no clear D gene. Germline loops: CDR1 KGHDR, CDR2 SFDVKD. The CDR3 has 13 amino acids. The germline V and J ends were trimmed by 4 bases and 5 bases, with 10 bases remaining between them. This CDR3 is CATSEGSWTEAFF. The CDR3 coding sequence is TGTGCCACCAGTGAGGGGAGTTGGACTGAAGCTTTCTTT.

This clonotype was seen at least ten times. This chain connects TRBV5-1 to TRBJ2-1, with D maybe TRBD2 (5 bases). This CDR3 spans 12 amino acids. Trimming took 6 bases from V and 5 from J, leaving 9 bases between them. The germline V gene encodes CDR1 SGHRS and CDR2 YFSETQ. As DNA, the CDR3 is TGCGCCAGCAAAACTAGAAACAATGAGCAGTTCTTC. Its protein product is CASKTRNNEQFF.